A selection of T cell receptor beta chains follows, all from one sample in a study of CD8+CD57+ T cells in acquired aplastic anemia. Via MiXCR, TCRdb re-called the reads, giving one row per CDR3 protein. Found here are around 120,000 distinct CDR3 sequences, almost 40% of them singletons; the top ten hold over 2%. The source material was sorted CD4+, CD8+, or CD8+CD57+ T cells (not recorded which) from PBMCs. These receptors came from a human donor with aplastic anemia. Both conserved end residues are part of each CDR3. Fields, in order: D gene, V gene, clone size, J gene, CDR3 DNA, CDR3 protein. D genes are given only for firm matches. Some rows have no size entry. The others give once, few or many, or a class for an expanded clone.

NA	TRBV4-3	many	TRBJ1-2	TGCGCCAGCAGCCAAAAAGGAAACTATGGCTACACCTTC	CASSQKGNYGYTF
NA	TRBV20-1	many	TRBJ1-6	TGCAGTGCTAGATACCCGGACCGGGGTTCACCCCTCCACTTT	CSARYPDRGSPLHF
NA	TRBV25-1	NA	TRBJ1-4	TGTGCCAGCAGTGAATCACGCGGGGCTAATGAAAAACTGTTTTTT	CASSESRGANEKLFF
NA	TRBV7-6	many	TRBJ2-3	TGTGCCAGCAGCTTAGGAGGCTCCCCCGGAGATACGCAGTATTTT	CASSLGGSPGDTQYF
TRBD1	TRBV20-1	many	TRBJ1-6	TGCAGTGTACACCAGGGGGGGTTCTCACCCCTCCACTTT	CSVHQGGFSPLHF
NA	TRBV6-4	many	TRBJ2-5	TGTGCCAGCAGGGAACAGGACCAAGAGACCCAGTACTTC	CASREQDQETQYF
NA	TRBV5-1	NA	TRBJ1-6	TGCGCCAGCAGCTCGGACACGGGCAATTCACCCCTCCACTTT	CASSSDTGNSPLHF
TRBD1	TRBV28	many	TRBJ2-7	TGTGCCAGCAGTTCCCCGGGACAGGGGGTACGGGAGCAGTACTTC	CASSSPGQGVREQYF
NA	TRBV5-1	many	TRBJ2-5	TGCGCCAGCAGCTACACCCTTGGGGGAAGGGCGGAGACCCAGTACTTC	CASSYTLGGRAETQYF
NA	TRBV15	NA	TRBJ1-2	TGTGCCACCAGCAGAGATCTCGAGGGAGGTAACTATGGCTACACCTTC	CATSRDLEGGNYGYTF
NA	TRBV18	few	TRBJ1-1	TGTGCCAGCTCACCCCGGGACTACGCTGAAGCTTTCTTT	CASSPRDYAEAFF
NA	TRBV5-1	many	TRBJ1-1	TGCGCCAGCAGCGCGGGGACGCTGAACACTGAAGCTTTCTTT	CASSAGTLNTEAFF
NA	TRBV7-9	NA	TRBJ1-5	TGTGCCAGCAGCCCAGCCGGGTTCAATCAGCCCCAGCATTTT	CASSPAGFNQPQHF
TRBD1	TRBV19	NA	TRBJ2-1	TGTGCCAGTAGTCCAACCGGGACAGGGTACAATGAGCAGTTCTTC	CASSPTGTGYNEQFF
NA	TRBV6-2/TRBV6-3	NA	TRBJ2-2	TGTGCCAGCAGTTACAAGTGGTCCGGCGGGGAGCTGTTTTTT	CASSYKWSGGELFF
TRBD1	TRBV9	NA	TRBJ2-5	TGTGCCAGCAGCGTCGGACAGGCCCAGGGGGAGACCCAGTGCTTC	CASSVGQAQGETQCF
NA	TRBV10-3	NA	TRBJ2-1	TGTGCCATCAGTGTAGTAGCTCAGGGGCGGAACAATGAGCAGTTCTTC	CAISVVAQGRNNEQFF
NA	TRBV12-3/TRBV12-4	many	TRBJ1-6	TGTGCCAGCAGTCTACTTCCAAAACCCCTCCACTTT	CASSLLPKPLHF
NA	TRBV19	once	TRBJ1-5	TGTGCCGGTAGTATTTCAGGTGGTAATCAGCCCCAGCATTTT	CAGSISGGNQPQHF
NA	TRBV11-1	NA	TRBJ2-3	TGTGCCAGCAGCAGAGTGACGGGGGCAACTTCTAGCACAGATACGCAGTATTTT	CASSRVTGATSSTDTQYF
TRBD1	TRBV19	NA	TRBJ1-2	TGTGCCAGCAGCCAACCCGACAGGGCCCCCTATGGCTACACCTTC	CASSQPDRAPYGYTF
NA	TRBV12-3/TRBV12-4	many	TRBJ1-1	TGTGCCAGCAGTTCTCCCGGATTAGCTTTCTTT	CASSSPGLAFF
NA	TRBV9	NA	TRBJ1-4	TGTGCCAGCAGCCCCGCGGGGAGTAATGAAAAACTGTTTTTT	CASSPAGSNEKLFF
NA	TRBV29-1	few	TRBJ2-3	TGCAGCGTCTACTTACAGGGAGGGGATACGCAGTATTTT	CSVYLQGGDTQYF
TRBD1	TRBV11-3	many	TRBJ2-5	TGTGCCAGCAGCTCAGGGACAGGGGAACAAGAGACCCAGTACTTC	CASSSGTGEQETQYF
NA	TRBV20-1	many	TRBJ1-1	TGCAGTGCCACGCCGCCACAGGGAGTGGCTGAAGCTTTCTTT	CSATPPQGVAEAFF
NA	TRBV6-5	many	TRBJ2-7	TGTGCCAGCAGCTCGGGCCCCGGGGTCTACGAGCAGTACTTC	CASSSGPGVYEQYF
TRBD1	TRBV11-2	NA	TRBJ2-5	TGTGCCAGCAGCTGGGGTGGACAGGACAAGTACGTGAGCCAAGAGACCCAGTACTTC	CASSWGGQDKYVSQETQYF
TRBD2	TRBV9	NA	TRBJ2-1	TGTGCCAGCAGCGTAGCAGCGGGAGTCCTCAATGAGCAGTTCTTC	CASSVAAGVLNEQFF
TRBD2	TRBV10-3	NA	TRBJ2-1	TGTGCCAGCAGGCTGGGACTAGCGGGGGGAGCCCCTAAAGATGAGCAGTTCTTC	CASRLGLAGGAPKDEQFF
NA	TRBV7-8	NA	TRBJ1-1	TGTGCCAGCACCCCTGGCGGGGGCGACACTGAAGCTTTCTTT	CASTPGGGDTEAFF